Listed below are T cell receptor beta chains from one sample, sequenced in a study of blood T cell repertoires in COVID-19. Sequencing used immunoSEQ multiplex PCR; TCRdb keeps in-frame clones, though not all of them. The sample lists about 290,000 clones, roughly 80% occurring once. Sequenced material: peripheral blood. The receptors here all came from a woman aged 45-59 years with active or convalescent COVID-19. Each CDR3 is given with its conserved first and last residue. D genes are given only for firm matches. Only some rows state a clone size, as once, few, many or a class for expanded clones.

NA,TRBV9,TRBJ1-4,NA,CASSRGGDSNEKLFF,TGTGCCAGCAGCCGTGGAGGGGATTCTAATGAAAAACTGTTTTTT
NA,TRBV28,TRBJ1-5,TRBD1,CASSLFGGTGAFSSNQPQHF,TGTGCCAGCAGTTTATTTGGGGGGACAGGGGCCTTTAGTAGCAATCAGCCCCAGCATTTT
NA,TRBV5-4,TRBJ1-4,TRBD1,CASRIGGGQGFF,TGTGCCAGCAGAATAGGGGGGGGACAGGGGTTTTTT
NA,TRBV6-5,TRBJ2-2,NA,CASSLGGNWGGELFF,TGTGCCAGCTCCCTGGGGGGAAATTGGGGCGGGGAGCTGTTTTTT
NA,TRBV27,TRBJ2-2,NA,CASSLSNTGELFF,TGTGCCAGCAGTTTGAGTAACACCGGGGAGCTGTTTTTT
NA,TRBV6-5,TRBJ2-2,TRBD2,CASSYGLAGATGELFF,TGTGCCAGCAGTTACGGACTAGCGGGAGCCACCGGGGAGCTGTTTTTT
NA,TRBV2,TRBJ1-6,NA,CATQGDNSPLHF,TGTGCCACACAGGGAGATAATTCACCCCTCCACTTT
NA,TRBV5-1,TRBJ2-7,NA,CASRVGPQTDEQYF,TGCGCCAGCAGGGTGGGGCCACAAACCGACGAGCAGTACTTC
once,TRBV18,TRBJ1-1,TRBD1,CASSPRTGGKTEAFF,TGTGCCAGCTCACCAAGGACAGGGGGGAAAACTGAAGCTTTCTTT
NA,TRBV2,TRBJ1-2,NA,CASSPLGDYGYTF,TGTGCCAGCAGTCCCCTCGGGGATTATGGCTACACCTTC
NA,TRBV15,TRBJ1-2,NA,CATSRVEGNYGYTF,TGTGCCACCAGCAGAGTGGAGGGTAACTATGGCTACACCTTC
NA,TRBV5-1,TRBJ2-3,TRBD2,CASSLRIAGTDTQYF,TGCGCCAGCAGCTTGAGAATAGCGGGGACAGATACGCAGTATTTT
NA,TRBV6-4,TRBJ1-5,NA,CASSDIPPVPQHF,TGTGCCAGCAGTGACATCCCCCCGGTGCCCCAGCATTTT
NA,TRBV4-1,TRBJ2-7,TRBD2,CASSQEDSGTRIGYEQYF,TGCGCCAGCAGCCAAGAAGATAGCGGGACCCGGATTGGGTACGAGCAGTACTTC
NA,TRBV7-9,TRBJ1-5,NA,CASSLGAGSNQPQHF,TGTGCCAGCAGCTTAGGGGCAGGGTCCAATCAGCCCCAGCATTTT
NA,TRBV4-1,TRBJ1-3,NA,CASSQVVQGAGNTIYF,TGCGCCAGCAGCCAAGTAGTACAGGGAGCAGGAAACACCATATATTTT
once,TRBV2,TRBJ2-1,NA,CASSEDRVNYNEQFF,TGTGCCAGCAGTGAAGACAGGGTTAACTACAATGAGCAGTTCTTC
NA,TRBV21-1,TRBJ2-3,NA,CASSAAGGNTDTQYF,TGTGCCAGCAGCGCCGCGGGCGGAAACACAGATACGCAGTATTTT
NA,TRBV9,TRBJ1-2,NA,CASSVGASYFNYGYTF,TGTGCCAGCAGCGTAGGGGCTTCCTACTTTAACTATGGCTACACCTTC
NA,TRBV6-6,TRBJ2-2,TRBD1,CASSPGRGRELFF,TGTGCCAGCAGTCCCGGTAGGGGGCGGGAGCTGTTTTTT
NA,TRBV5-1,TRBJ1-4,TRBD1,CASSPDRGNEKLFF,TGCGCCAGCAGCCCCGACAGGGGTAATGAAAAACTGTTTTTT
NA,TRBV30,TRBJ2-5,NA,CAWSATGPGTQYF,TGTGCCTGGAGCGCCACAGGGCCGGGGACCCAGTACTTC
NA,TRBV5-6,TRBJ2-1,TRBD1,CASSWTGVPYNEQFF,TGTGCCAGCAGCTGGACAGGGGTTCCCTACAATGAGCAGTTCTTC
once,TRBV3-1/TRBV3-2,TRBJ1-5,NA,CASSRGDYNQPQHF,TGTGCCAGCAGCCGAGGGGACTACAATCAGCCCCAGCATTTT
NA,TRBV28,TRBJ1-5,NA,CASSFAGPSNQPQHF,TGTGCCAGCAGTTTCGCGGGGCCCAGCAATCAGCCCCAGCATTTT
NA,TRBV7-8,TRBJ1-1,NA,CASSLGYTPLGTTTEAFF,TGTGCCAGCAGCTTAGGGTACACCCCCTTGGGCACGACCACTGAAGCTTTCTTT
NA,TRBV27,TRBJ2-1,NA,CASRMRSEQFF,TGTGCCAGCAGGATGAGGAGTGAGCAGTTCTTC
NA,TRBV3-1/TRBV3-2,TRBJ2-1,TRBD2,CASSSFGGGGTSGRNEQFF,TGTGCCAGCAGCTCGTTTGGCGGGGGCGGAACTAGCGGGAGGAATGAGCAGTTCTTC
NA,TRBV5-5,TRBJ1-1,NA,CASSFSPARSDEAFF,TGTGCCAGCAGCTTTTCTCCGGCTCGGAGCGATGAAGCTTTCTTT
few,TRBV6-6,TRBJ2-7,TRBD1,CASSYLDRGYEQYF,TGTGCCAGCAGTTACCTCGACAGGGGCTACGAGCAGTACTTC
NA,TRBV19,TRBJ2-2,TRBD2,CASSIERELTGELFF,TGTGCCAGTAGTATCGAGCGGGAGCTCACCGGGGAGCTGTTTTTT
NA,TRBV6-2/TRBV6-3,TRBJ2-7,NA,CASSPSGRYEQYF,TGTGCCAGCAGCCCAAGCGGTCGCTACGAGCAGTACTTC
NA,TRBV24-1,TRBJ2-1,TRBD1,CATSDAGTGGWNEQFF,TGTGCCACCAGTGATGCCGGGACAGGGGGATGGAATGAGCAGTTCTTC
once,TRBV10-3,TRBJ2-3,TRBD2,CAIREGGLAGGIDTQYF,TGTGCCATCAGAGAAGGCGGACTAGCGGGAGGTATAGATACGCAGTATTTT
few,TRBV19,TRBJ2-7,TRBD1,CASSPGTGYEQYF,TGTGCCAGTAGTCCCGGGACAGGCTACGAGCAGTACTTC
NA,TRBV16,TRBJ2-7,TRBD1,CASSQSQGAYEQYF,TGTGCCAGCAGCCAATCCCAGGGGGCCTACGAGCAGTACTTC
few,TRBV11-2,TRBJ1-6,NA,CASSSRAPGHSPLHF,TGTGCCAGCAGCTCGAGGGCCCCCGGGCATTCACCCCTCCACTTT
NA,TRBV15,TRBJ1-4,NA,CATSRQGTTNEKLFF,TGTGCCACCAGCAGGCAGGGGACAACTAATGAAAAACTGTTTTTT
NA,TRBV5-1,TRBJ2-3,NA,CASSLDQGTDTQYF,TGCGCCAGCAGCTTGGATCAGGGGACAGATACGCAGTATTTT
once,TRBV19,TRBJ2-7,TRBD1,CASSPAQGGYEQYF,TGTGCCAGTAGTCCGGCACAGGGGGGTTACGAGCAGTACTTC
NA,TRBV20-1,TRBJ2-7,TRBD2,CSASSGYDEQYF,TGCAGTGCTAGTAGCGGGTACGACGAGCAGTACTTC
NA,TRBV5-6,TRBJ2-7,TRBD2,CASSLAFGGTRYEQYF,TGTGCCAGCAGCTTGGCCTTCGGTGGGACTAGATACGAGCAGTACTTC
NA,TRBV12-3/TRBV12-4,TRBJ2-7,NA,CASSLTEGYEQYF,TGTGCCAGCAGCTTGACAGAAGGCTACGAGCAGTACTTC
NA,TRBV5-1,TRBJ2-5,TRBD2,CASRGLPQETQYF,TGCGCCAGCAGGGGACTACCCCAAGAGACCCAGTACTTC
NA,TRBV7-9,TRBJ1-6,TRBD1,CASSLTGGRLSPLHF,TGTGCCAGCAGCTTGACAGGGGGTCGACTATCACCCCTCCACTTT
NA,TRBV21-1,TRBJ1-2,NA,CASSIRGQERSDGYTF,TGTGCCAGCAGCATTAGGGGACAGGAAAGGTCAGATGGCTACACCTTC
NA,TRBV29-1,TRBJ1-1,NA,CSVGLDMNTEAFF,TGCAGCGTTGGGTTAGATATGAACACTGAAGCTTTCTTT
NA,TRBV15,TRBJ2-1,TRBD2,CATSRTGLAGNNEQFF,TGTGCCACCAGCAGGACTGGACTAGCGGGCAACAATGAGCAGTTCTTC
NA,TRBV6-5,TRBJ2-7,TRBD1,CASSLKRDSPYEQYF,TGTGCCAGCAGTTTAAAACGGGACAGCCCCTACGAGCAGTACTTC
NA,TRBV20-1,TRBJ1-2,NA,CSASGGSYGYTF,TGCAGTGCTAGTGGAGGCAGCTATGGCTACACCTTC
NA,TRBV6-5,TRBJ1-1,NA,CASSRSGEVEAFF,TGTGCCAGCAGCCGAAGCGGGGAAGTTGAAGCTTTCTTT
NA,TRBV19,TRBJ2-1,NA,CASSMRGGGNEQFF,TGTGCCAGTAGTATGCGCGGCGGTGGCAATGAGCAGTTCTTC
NA,TRBV11-2,TRBJ1-2,TRBD1,CASSLRGQGSVGHYGYTF,TGTGCCAGCAGCTTACGGGGACAGGGTTCCGTGGGGCACTATGGCTACACCTTC
NA,TRBV9,TRBJ2-5,NA,CASSVGQVLQETQYF,TGTGCCAGCAGCGTAGGTCAGGTGTTGCAAGAGACCCAGTACTTC
NA,TRBV3-1/TRBV3-2,TRBJ1-6,NA,CASSQEWAFYNSPLHF,TGTGCCAGCAGCCAAGAATGGGCTTTCTATAATTCACCCCTCCACTTT